This T cell receptor (beta chain) was sequenced during a study of blood T cells in healthy people across ages. CDR3 length: 10 amino acids. V lost 4 bases to trimming and J lost 12 bases, with 7 bases between them. Primers used in a second PCR of roughly 6 to 12 cycles were a sample-barcoded 5' primer and a J-beta primer mix. Each CDR3 protein gets one entry after TCRdb re-called the 5' RACE reads with MiXCR. The data contain about 760,000 distinct CDR3 sequences, more than 55% of them singletons. Points on this clonotype: Antigen specificity is unknown.

Points from the study as a whole: Not knowing donor CMV status may have confounded expanded clonotype changes.

The chain couples TRBV12-3 or TRBV12-4 to TRBJ2-1; D uncertain. The material sequenced was blood. This TCR was recovered from a man aged 40-49 years in good health. In DNA form, the CDR3 reads TGTGCCAGCAGTTACAAGGCGCAGTTCTTC. Protein product: CASSYKAQFF.